These T cell receptor beta chains were read from a single sample in a study of shared clonotypes between healthy human individuals. TCRdb keeps only in-frame clones here, not all; method: immunoSEQ multiplex PCR. The repertoire holds over 1.5 million clones, with under 99% as singletons. The source material was naive CD4+ T cells sorted from blood. The receptors stem from a man aged 25-45 years in good health. Each CDR3 is given with its conserved first and last residue. Each record gives: D gene, V gene, clone size, J gene, CDR3 protein, CDR3 DNA. A D gene is named only where the DNA matches it firmly. For some rows the clone size is stated as once, few or many, or as a class when expanded; others skip it.

D: NA
V: TRBV4-1
size: NA
J: TRBJ2-7
CDR3: CASSQDTGLRTYEQYF
DNA: TGCGCCAGCAGCCAAGATACAGGACTTCGTACCTACGAGCAGTACTTC

D: NA
V: TRBV29-1
size: NA
J: TRBJ2-1
CDR3: CSVSSGDGYNEQFF
DNA: TGCAGCGTTTCCAGTGGGGACGGCTACAATGAGCAGTTCTTC

D: NA
V: TRBV11-3
size: NA
J: TRBJ2-2
CDR3: CASSPTVDTGELFF
DNA: TGTGCCAGCAGCCCCACAGTGGACACCGGGGAGCTGTTTTTT

D: TRBD1
V: TRBV6-4
size: NA
J: TRBJ1-2
CDR3: CASSDSAGGSGYTF
DNA: TGTGCCAGCAGTGACTCGGCAGGGGGAAGTGGCTACACCTTC

D: NA
V: TRBV7-2
size: NA
J: TRBJ2-2
CDR3: CASSFGVTGELFF
DNA: TGTGCCAGCAGCTTCGGGGTCACCGGGGAGCTGTTTTTT

D: TRBD1
V: TRBV5-1
size: NA
J: TRBJ2-7
CDR3: CASDATGTGLGEQYF
DNA: TGCGCCAGCGACGCGACCGGGACAGGGCTGGGAGAGCAGTACTTC

D: TRBD2
V: TRBV6-5
size: NA
J: TRBJ2-3
CDR3: CASSYSRGGTDTQYF
DNA: TGTGCCAGCAGTTACTCGAGGGGAGGGACAGATACGCAGTATTTT

D: NA
V: TRBV27
size: NA
J: TRBJ2-2
CDR3: CASSLRLGRMDTGELFF
DNA: TGTGCCAGCAGTTTAAGGTTAGGGAGGATGGACACCGGGGAGCTGTTTTTT

D: NA
V: TRBV7-6
size: NA
J: TRBJ2-3
CDR3: CASSLAGPTSTDTQYF
DNA: TGTGCCAGCAGCTTAGCGGGACCTACTAGCACAGATACGCAGTATTTT

D: NA
V: TRBV28
size: once
J: TRBJ1-5
CDR3: CASSDGGQPQHF
DNA: TGTGCCAGCAGTGACGGGGGCCAGCCCCAGCATTTT

D: NA
V: TRBV15
size: once
J: TRBJ2-3
CDR3: CATSTKGLATQYF
DNA: TGTGCCACCAGCACCAAAGGACTGGCCACGCAGTATTTT

D: NA
V: TRBV29-1
size: NA
J: TRBJ2-3
CDR3: CSVEGLDRNTQYF
DNA: TGCAGCGTTGAAGGACTAGATCGAAATACGCAGTATTTT

D: TRBD2
V: TRBV5-6
size: NA
J: TRBJ2-7
CDR3: CASSRGTTYEQYF
DNA: TGTGCCAGCAGCCGAGGGACTACCTACGAGCAGTACTTC

D: NA
V: TRBV28
size: NA
J: TRBJ2-5
CDR3: CASSIRLGTQYF
DNA: TGTGCCAGCAGCATTCGATTGGGGACCCAGTACTTC

D: NA
V: TRBV18
size: NA
J: TRBJ2-7
CDR3: CASSPGRAYEQYF
DNA: TGTGCCAGCTCACCCGGCCGAGCCTACGAGCAGTACTTC

D: TRBD2
V: TRBV7-8
size: NA
J: TRBJ2-1
CDR3: CASSGIAGNEQFF
DNA: TGTGCCAGCAGCGGGATAGCGGGCAATGAGCAGTTCTTC

D: NA
V: TRBV10-2
size: NA
J: TRBJ2-1
CDR3: CASSETGLLNGEQFF
DNA: TGCGCCAGCAGTGAGACGGGACTCCTAAATGGAGAGCAGTTCTTC